The source of this T cell receptor beta chain is a study of blood T cell repertoires in COVID-19. In the original processing: The authors estimated nucleated cell counts from reference gene primer amplification. Only in-frame clones appear in the TCRdb table, and some are missing; sequencing was by immunoSEQ multiplex PCR. The V and J calls and the clone size are those of that table, but D and trimming were determined from the DNA. Among just under 95,000 clones listed, roughly 80% were seen once. The clonotype was recovered from a human donor in a cohort sampled during active COVID-19. The sequenced material came from peripheral blood.

CDR3 amino acids: CSVESGANVLTF. Written as DNA, the CDR3 is TGCAGCGTTGAGAGTGGGGCCAACGTCCTGACTTTC. The chain uses TRBV29-1 and TRBJ2-6; D remains unclear. CDR1 SQVTM and CDR2 ANQGSEA come from the germline V gene. V was pared by 3 bases and J by 3 bases, with 3 bases between. There are 12 residues in the CDR3.